This entry concerns a single T cell receptor beta chain. Antigen specificity is unknown. This specimen belongs to a study of response to subunit inactivated influenza vaccine. TCRdb re-analysed the RT-PCR reads in MiXCR, keeping a single row per CDR3 protein. The sample has some 570,000 distinct CDR3 sequences; 11% are singletons. V lost 4 bases and J lost 8, with 18 bases in between. The CDR3 loop spans 15 amino acids. Germline loops: CDR1 SGHRS, CDR2 YFSETQ. Findings and caveats of the study: The authors put forward the suggestion that each seasonal influenza vaccination may bring in only a limited number of new T cells.

The same data also contributed to another study, on T cells expressing NK-cell markers. That report adds: For TCR beta, cDNA was produced by 5'RACE template switching with UMIs. Seven donors tested HCMV-seropositive and one tested seronegative among the eight sequenced. Dominant NKG2C+ clonotypes were found to form about 1.0-7.5% of CD8+ T cells in over five donors.

The chain has TRBV5-1 and TRBJ1-4; D might be TRBD1 (5 bases). Source: PBMCs from blood, taken on the day of vaccination. The sequence was obtained from a man between 45 and 60 years old who received an inactivated influenza vaccine. The CDR3 bases are TGCGCCAGCAGCAAGTATGGCAGGGTAGACGAAAAACTGTTTTTT. This codes for CASSKYGRVDEKLFF.